The rows below give T cell receptor beta chains drawn from one sample of a study of blood T cells in healthy people across ages. TCRdb re-called the 5' RACE reads through MiXCR, storing one row per CDR3 protein. The data contain 700,000 to 1,000,000 distinct CDR3 sequences, under 45% of them singletons. The sequencing sample was made of blood. Receptor source: a man in his sixties in good health. The CDR3 runs from the conserved cysteine through the conserved F or W. The order of the fields is CDR3 length, clone size, D gene, V gene, J gene, CDR3 protein, CDR3 DNA. The D gene is left open where the match is weak. A row's size may be missing; if present it is once, few, many or a size class.

14	.	.	TRBV5-1	TRBJ1-1	CASRPHPSNTEAFF	TGCGCCAGCCGTCCACATCCCTCGAACACTGAAGCTTTCTTT
15	many	.	TRBV4-1	TRBJ2-5	CASSQEGTLPETQYF	TGCGCCAGCAGCCAAGAGGGGACTCTCCCGGAGACCCAGTACTTC
14	.	.	TRBV29-1	TRBJ2-2	CSVDTGWNTGELFF	TGCAGCGTTGACACAGGCTGGAACACCGGGGAGCTGTTTTTT
16	.	TRBD1	TRBV5-6	TRBJ1-5	CASSLWAGGDNQPQHF	TGTGCCAGCAGCTTGTGGGCAGGGGGCGACAATCAGCCCCAGCATTTT
14	.	.	TRBV5-1	TRBJ1-6	CASTRGTVDSPLHF	TGCGCCAGCACCCGCGGGACGGTAGATTCACCCCTCCACTTT
15	few	TRBD1	TRBV28	TRBJ2-7	CASSSGGAGGYEQYF	TGTGCCAGCAGTTCTGGAGGCGCAGGGGGCTACGAGCAGTACTTC
16	many	.	TRBV4-3	TRBJ2-5	CASSQDAGGTGRTQYF	TGCGCCAGCAGCCAAGACGCGGGGGGGACAGGGAGGACCCAGTACTTC
17	few	TRBD2	TRBV3-1	TRBJ2-7	CASSQDLAGMSSYEQYF	TGTGCCAGCAGCCAAGATCTAGCGGGTATGAGCTCCTACGAGCAGTACTTC
15	.	TRBD2	TRBV20-1	TRBJ2-3	CSATRAGGSTDTQYF	TGCAGTGCTACCCGGGCGGGGGGGAGCACAGATACGCAGTATTTT
14	few	.	TRBV6-2/TRBV6-3	TRBJ2-3	CASSLRQDTDTQYF	TGTGCCAGCAGCCTTAGACAGGACACAGATACGCAGTATTTT
12	.	TRBD1	TRBV19	TRBJ1-2	CASSLQGRGYTF	TGTGCCAGTAGTTTACAGGGGAGAGGCTACACCTTC
14	.	.	TRBV7-2	TRBJ2-5	CASSPDRNTYEQCF	TGTGCCAGCAGCCCGGACAGAAATACCTACGAGCAGTGCTTC
11	many	.	TRBV12-3/TRBV12-4	TRBJ1-1	CASRSEGEAFF	TGTGCCAGCAGGTCAGAGGGTGAAGCTTTCTTT
14	.	.	TRBV20-1	TRBJ2-7	CSARIYGGSYEQYF	TGCAGTGCTAGAATTTACGGGGGATCCTACGAGCAGTACTTC
15	few	.	TRBV4-1	TRBJ2-7	CASSQDPGGVYEQYF	TGCGCCAGCAGCCAAGATCCAGGGGGGGTCTACGAGCAGTACTTC
15	few	TRBD1	TRBV6-1	TRBJ1-6	CASSALDRVGSPLHF	TGTGCCAGCAGTGCTTTGGACAGGGTCGGTTCACCCCTCCACTTT
16	.	.	TRBV19	TRBJ2-1	CASSTKQLTSYNEQFF	TGTGCCAGTAGTACAAAGCAATTAACCTCCTACAATGAGCAGTTCTTC
15	.	.	TRBV7-9	TRBJ1-4	CASSSGTLTNEKLFF	TGTGCCAGCAGCTCCGGGACATTAACTAATGAAAAACTGTTTTTT
13	.	.	TRBV7-8	TRBJ2-7	CASSGLPNNEQYF	TGTGCCAGCAGCGGGCTTCCCAACAATGAGCAGTACTTC
16	.	TRBD1	TRBV6-2/TRBV6-3	TRBJ2-3	CASSYPGQGLSDTQYF	TGTGCCAGCAGTTACCCGGGACAGGGATTGTCAGATACGCAGTATTTT
16	few	TRBD1	TRBV4-3	TRBJ1-2	CASSYARTGQGGGYTF	TGCGCCAGCAGCTACGCGAGGACGGGACAGGGTGGTGGCTACACCTTC
15	.	.	TRBV4-3	TRBJ1-2	CASSQDRGNRYGYTF	TGCGCCAGCAGCCAAGATCGCGGGAACCGGTATGGCTACACCTTC
12	few	.	TRBV30	TRBJ2-7	CAWSVKGFEQYF	TGTGCCTGGAGTGTAAAGGGTTTCGAGCAGTACTTC
14	few	TRBD2	TRBV25-1	TRBJ2-5	CASSEGRALETQYF	TGTGCCAGCAGTGAGGGGAGGGCGCTGGAGACCCAGTACTTC
16	.	.	TRBV20-1	TRBJ1-2	CSARERENGPGYGYTF	TGCAGTGCTAGAGAACGGGAGAACGGGCCGGGCTATGGCTACACCTTC
15	once	.	TRBV18	TRBJ2-5	CASSPGRGTHNEQYF	TGTGCCAGCTCACCAGGGCGGGGAACCCACAATGAGCAGTACTTC
13	few	.	TRBV7-9	TRBJ2-5	CASTLGRGETQYF	TGTGCCAGCACCCTCGGGCGAGGGGAGACCCAGTACTTC
15	.	.	TRBV18	TRBJ2-5	CASSPQSESHHEQYF	TGTGCCAGCTCACCTCAGTCAGAATCACACCATGAGCAGTACTTC
13	.	.	TRBV20-1	TRBJ2-1	CSAGSSRDNEQFF	TGCAGTGCCGGGTCTAGCAGGGACAATGAGCAGTTCTTC
11	.	.	TRBV3-1	TRBJ2-5	CASSQLVNQYF	TGTGCCAGCAGCCAACTAGTAAACCAGTACTTC
14	few	.	TRBV20-1	TRBJ2-5	CSARTGVSEGTQYF	TGCAGTGCTAGGACGGGAGTTTCCGAGGGGACCCAGTACTTC
17	.	TRBD2	TRBV7-2	TRBJ2-1	CASSLGLAGGPQETQFF	TGTGCCAGCAGCTTGGGACTAGCGGGGGGCCCACAAGAGACCCAGTTCTTC
13	few	.	TRBV7-2	TRBJ1-2	CASSPDRDSGYTF	TGTGCCAGCAGCCCCGACAGAGACAGTGGCTACACCTTC
14	.	.	TRBV5-1	TRBJ2-5	CASSAGTSRETQYF	TGCGCCAGCAGCGCCGGGACATCCCGGGAGACCCAGTACTTC
15	few	TRBD1	TRBV10-3	TRBJ2-7	CAISDLDRANYEQYF	TGTGCCATCAGTGACCTCGACAGGGCCAATTACGAGCAGTACTTC
15	.	.	TRBV7-2	TRBJ1-3	CASSLWTGSGNTIYF	TGTGCCAGCAGCCTGTGGACGGGATCTGGAAACACCATATATTTT
15	once	.	TRBV7-9	TRBJ1-1	CASSKGDRTNTEAFF	TGTGCCAGCAGCAAAGGGGACCGAACGAACACTGAAGCTTTCTTT
15	.	TRBD1	TRBV7-3	TRBJ2-2	CASKRTGGNTGELFF	TGTGCCAGCAAAAGGACAGGGGGCAACACCGGGGAGCTGTTTTTT
17	.	.	TRBV20-1	TRBJ2-3	CSANFRDRDGETDTQYF	TGCAGTGCTAATTTCCGGGACCGTGACGGGGAAACAGATACGCAGTATTTT
16	few	TRBD1	TRBV4-1	TRBJ1-4	CASSRGQGAREEKLFF	TGCGCCAGCAGCCGGGGACAGGGGGCGCGGGAGGAAAAACTGTTTTTT
13	.	.	TRBV5-5	TRBJ2-3	CAGSLFATDTQYF	TGTGCCGGCAGCTTGTTTGCCACAGATACGCAGTATTTT
14	.	.	TRBV4-1	TRBJ2-5	CASSQAPQEETQYF	TGCGCCAGCAGCCAAGCCCCCCAGGAAGAGACCCAGTACTTC
13	.	TRBD1	TRBV20-1	TRBJ2-7	CSAGQGKVHEQYF	TGCAGTGCAGGACAGGGTAAGGTCCACGAGCAGTACTTC